This section outlines one TCR beta chain sequence together with its context. This clonotype came up a few times. Its antigen has not been determined. The record has no base qualities; no much larger clone is one base away. These data belong to a study of CD8+CD57+ T cells in acquired aplastic anemia (dated by TCRdb to the late 2010s). For context, the study as a whole: Extracted DNA from sorted CD4+ and CD8+ cells averaged approximately 3 ug, ranging from roughly 0.17 to 27.4 ug. An average of around 10 million reads for CD4+ cells and approximately 11 million reads for CD8+ cells was obtained from healthy donor samples. On the study overall, not on this receptor specifically: Although roughly 30 CD8+ CDR3 sequences were shared by patients and controls, these sequences appeared highly expressed in patients and within the immunodominant clones of patients. CD8+ Simpson's diversity did not differ significantly between patients and healthy controls (P=0.060).

TCR repertoires of sorted CD4+ and CD8+ blood T cells from severe aplastic anemia patients and healthy subjects were deep-sequenced in the study. Ficoll-Paque density gradient centrifugation was used to isolate peripheral blood mononuclear cells. CD4+ and CD8+ T cells were sorted by FACS or magnetic beads before DNA extraction. Genomic DNA served as template for TCR beta VDJ combination and CDR3 sequence profiling. An Illumina HiSeq 2000 was used for TCR repertoire sequencing. In the source study's methods: Repertoire assessment relied on Simpson's diversity index, CDR3 size and DJ length profiles, and TRBV/TRBJ rearrangement plots. Whichever DNA sequence was most abundant in the deep sequencing data was defined as the immunodominant clone. CDR3 amino acid sequences were screened for sharing across subjects and compared with published repertoires and the VDJdb database. Through fastp at Q25 and MiXCR, TCRdb rebuilt clones from the public reads, retaining in-frame beta chains. Rows matching on CDR3 protein sequence are summarized as one entry with the most common DNA and genes. In this record, the V and J calls reflect TCRdb's handling and not the investigators' own analysis. The table for this sample lists fewer than 200,000 distinct CDR3 sequences; around 40% of them were counted only once. The ten largest clones capture over 0.95% of the sample.

The CDR3 starts with the cysteine, ends with the phenylalanine, and has 12 residues. The kept DNA is CDR3 alone, 36 bases in frame from the first base. CDR1 and CDR2 are drawn from the germline V gene: SNHLY, FYNNEI. V is reduced by 8 bases and J by 1 base, leaving a spacing of 8 bases between them. The sequence was collected from a human donor in good health. Sequencing was done on a sample of sorted CD4+, CD8+, or CD8+CD57+ T cells (not recorded which) from PBMCs. The chain is encoded by TRBV2 joined to TRBJ1-1, with no reliable assignment of the D segment. The nucleotide sequence reads TGTGCCAGCCATAGAACGAACACTGAAGCTTTCTTT. Its amino acids are CASHRTNTEAFF.